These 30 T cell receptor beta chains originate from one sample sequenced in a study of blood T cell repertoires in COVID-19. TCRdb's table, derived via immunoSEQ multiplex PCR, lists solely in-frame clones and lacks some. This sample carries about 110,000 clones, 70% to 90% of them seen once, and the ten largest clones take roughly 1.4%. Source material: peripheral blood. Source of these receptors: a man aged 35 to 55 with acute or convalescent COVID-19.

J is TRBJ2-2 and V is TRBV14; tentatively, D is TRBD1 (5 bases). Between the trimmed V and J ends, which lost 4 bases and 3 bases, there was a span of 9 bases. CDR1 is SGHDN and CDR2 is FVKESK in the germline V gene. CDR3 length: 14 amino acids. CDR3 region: CASSLQVYTGELFF. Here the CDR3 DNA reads TGTGCCAGCAGCCTACAGGTCTACACCGGGGAGCTGTTTTTT. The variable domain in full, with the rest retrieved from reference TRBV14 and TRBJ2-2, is EAGVTQFPSHSVIEKGQTVTLRCDPISGHDNLYWYRRVMGKEIKFLLHFVKESKQDESGMPNNRFLAERTGGTYSTLKVQPAELEDSGVYFCASSLQVYTGELFFGEGSRLTVL.

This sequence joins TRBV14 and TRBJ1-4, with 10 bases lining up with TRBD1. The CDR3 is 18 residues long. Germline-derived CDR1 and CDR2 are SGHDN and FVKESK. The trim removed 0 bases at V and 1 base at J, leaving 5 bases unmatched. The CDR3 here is CASSQERQGAQTNEKLFF. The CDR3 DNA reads TGTGCCAGCAGCCAAGAGAGACAGGGGGCCCAAACTAATGAAAAACTGTTTTTT.

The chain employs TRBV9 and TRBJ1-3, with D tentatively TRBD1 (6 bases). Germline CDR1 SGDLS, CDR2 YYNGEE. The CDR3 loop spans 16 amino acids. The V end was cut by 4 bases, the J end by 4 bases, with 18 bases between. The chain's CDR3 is CASSPRPTGTGNTIYF. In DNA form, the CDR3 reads TGTGCCAGCAGCCCTAGACCTACAGGGACCGGAAACACCATATATTTT.

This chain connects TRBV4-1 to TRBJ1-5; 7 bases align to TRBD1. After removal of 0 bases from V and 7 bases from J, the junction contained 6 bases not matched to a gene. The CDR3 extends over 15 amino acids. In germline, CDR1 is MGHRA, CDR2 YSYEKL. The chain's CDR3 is CASSQDPSGGQPQHF. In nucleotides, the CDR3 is TGCGCCAGCAGCCAAGATCCCTCAGGGGGGCAGCCCCAGCATTTT.

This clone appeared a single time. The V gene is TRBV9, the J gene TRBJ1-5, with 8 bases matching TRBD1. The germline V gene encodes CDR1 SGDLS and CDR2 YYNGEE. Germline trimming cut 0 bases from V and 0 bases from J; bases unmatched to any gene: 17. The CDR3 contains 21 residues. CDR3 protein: CASSVEWDRRSTHDSNQPQHF. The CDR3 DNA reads TGTGCCAGCAGCGTAGAGTGGGACAGGCGATCAACCCACGATAGCAATCAGCCCCAGCATTTT.

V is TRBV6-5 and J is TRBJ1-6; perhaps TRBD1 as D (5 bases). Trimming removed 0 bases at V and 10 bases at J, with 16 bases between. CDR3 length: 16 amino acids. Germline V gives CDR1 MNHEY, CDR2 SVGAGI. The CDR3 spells CASSYSWGGVRSPLHF. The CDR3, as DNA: TGTGCCAGCAGTTACTCGTGGGGGGGAGTTAGATCACCCCTCCACTTT.

CDR3 sequence reads: CASSFLGGAETQYF. CDR3 bases: TGTGCCAGCAGCTTTCTAGGGGGCGCGGAGACCCAGTACTTC. J is TRBJ2-5 and V is TRBV7-2; 7 bases match TRBD1. The length of the CDR3 is 14 residues. The germline CDR1 and CDR2 sequences are SGHTA and FQGNSA. Trimming took 3 bases from V and 5 from J; bases not matched to a gene: 6.

The CDR3 DNA is TGCGCCAGCAGTCAACCTAGCGGGAACAATGAGCAGTTCTTC. Encoded protein: CASSQPSGNNEQFF. The V gene is TRBV23-1, the J gene TRBJ2-1; 9 nucleotides align to TRBD2. TRBV23-1 carries the ORF label, with uncertain function. Unmatched junction bases numbered 1, after V lost 2 bases and J lost 5 bases. This CDR3 region has 14 residues.

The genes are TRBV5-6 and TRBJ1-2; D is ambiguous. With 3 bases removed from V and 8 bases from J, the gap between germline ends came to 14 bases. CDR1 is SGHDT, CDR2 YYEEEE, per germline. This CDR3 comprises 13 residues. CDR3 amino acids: CASSWVTGGGYTF. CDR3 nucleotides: TGTGCCAGCAGCTGGGTGACTGGAGGGGGCTACACCTTC.

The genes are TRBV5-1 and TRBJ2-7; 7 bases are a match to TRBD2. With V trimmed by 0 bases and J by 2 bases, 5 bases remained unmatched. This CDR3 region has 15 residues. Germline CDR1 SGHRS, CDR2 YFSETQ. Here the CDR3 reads CASSLAGGGTYEQYF. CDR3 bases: TGCGCCAGCAGCTTGGCCGGCGGGGGAACCTACGAGCAGTACTTC.

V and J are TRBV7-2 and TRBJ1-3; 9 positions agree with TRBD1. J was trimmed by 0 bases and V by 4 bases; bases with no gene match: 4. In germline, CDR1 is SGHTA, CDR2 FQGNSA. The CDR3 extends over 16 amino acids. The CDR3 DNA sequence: TGTGCCAGCAGCTGGGGACAGGGTAACTCTGGAAACACCATATATTTT. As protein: CASSWGQGNSGNTIYF.

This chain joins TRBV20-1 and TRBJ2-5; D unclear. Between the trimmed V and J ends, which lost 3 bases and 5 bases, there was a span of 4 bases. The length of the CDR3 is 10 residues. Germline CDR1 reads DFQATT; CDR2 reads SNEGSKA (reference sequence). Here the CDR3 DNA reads TGCAGTGCTAGGAGGGAGACCCAGTACTTC. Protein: CSARRETQYF.

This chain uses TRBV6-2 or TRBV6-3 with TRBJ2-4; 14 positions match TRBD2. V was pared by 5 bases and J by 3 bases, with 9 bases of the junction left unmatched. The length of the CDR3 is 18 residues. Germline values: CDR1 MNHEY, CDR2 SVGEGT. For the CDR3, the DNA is TGTGCCAGCAGTCGGGGGACTAGCGGGAGTCGGGTCAAAAACATTCAGTACTTC. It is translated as CASSRGTSGSRVKNIQYF.

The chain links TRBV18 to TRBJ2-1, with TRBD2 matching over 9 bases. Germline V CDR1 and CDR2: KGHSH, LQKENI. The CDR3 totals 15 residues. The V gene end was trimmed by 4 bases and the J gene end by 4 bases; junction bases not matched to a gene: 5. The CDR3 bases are TGTGCCAGCTCACGTCTCGCGGGAGGGTACAATGAGCAGTTCTTC. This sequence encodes CASSRLAGGYNEQFF.

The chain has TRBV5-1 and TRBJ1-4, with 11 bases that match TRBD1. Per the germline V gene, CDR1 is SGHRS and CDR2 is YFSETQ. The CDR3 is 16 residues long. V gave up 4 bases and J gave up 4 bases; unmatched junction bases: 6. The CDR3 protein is CASSPDRGLVNEKLFF. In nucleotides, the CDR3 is TGCGCCAGCAGCCCGGACAGGGGGCTGGTTAATGAAAAACTGTTTTTT. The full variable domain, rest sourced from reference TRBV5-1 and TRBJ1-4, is KAGVTQTPRYLIKTRGQQVTLSCSPISGHRSVSWYQQTPGQGLQFLFEYFSETQRNKGNFPGRFSGRQFSNSRSEMNVSTLELGDSALYLCASSPDRGLVNEKLFFGSGTQLSVL.

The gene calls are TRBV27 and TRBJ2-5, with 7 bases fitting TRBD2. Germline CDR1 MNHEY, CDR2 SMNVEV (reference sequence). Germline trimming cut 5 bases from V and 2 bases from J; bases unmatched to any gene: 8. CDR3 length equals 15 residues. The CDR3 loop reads CASSPQLAPQETQYF. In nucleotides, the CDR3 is TGTGCCAGCAGTCCGCAACTAGCGCCACAAGAGACCCAGTACTTC.

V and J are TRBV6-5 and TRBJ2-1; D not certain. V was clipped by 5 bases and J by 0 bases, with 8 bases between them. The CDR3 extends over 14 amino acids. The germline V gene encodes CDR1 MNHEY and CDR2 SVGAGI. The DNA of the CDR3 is TGTGCCAGCAGTAGCCTCCTCTCCTACAATGAGCAGTTCTTC. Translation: CASSSLLSYNEQFF.

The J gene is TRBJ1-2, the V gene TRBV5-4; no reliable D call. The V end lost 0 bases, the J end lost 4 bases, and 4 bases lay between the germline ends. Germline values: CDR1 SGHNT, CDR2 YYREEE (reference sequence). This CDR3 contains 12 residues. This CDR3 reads CASSLDFYGYTF. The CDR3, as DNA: TGTGCCAGCAGCTTGGACTTCTATGGCTACACCTTC.

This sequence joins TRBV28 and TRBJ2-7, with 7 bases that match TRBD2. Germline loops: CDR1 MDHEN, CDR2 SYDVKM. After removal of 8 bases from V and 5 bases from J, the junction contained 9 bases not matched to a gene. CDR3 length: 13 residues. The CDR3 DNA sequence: TGTGCCAGCGGTGGGGGGGTGCCCCACGAGCAGTACTTC. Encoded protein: CASGGGVPHEQYF.

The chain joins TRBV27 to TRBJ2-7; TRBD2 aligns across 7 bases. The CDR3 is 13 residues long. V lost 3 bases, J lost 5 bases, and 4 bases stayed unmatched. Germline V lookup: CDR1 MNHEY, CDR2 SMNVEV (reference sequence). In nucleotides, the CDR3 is TGTGCCAGCAGTTTTGTGGGGGGGGACGAGCAGTACTTC. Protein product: CASSFVGGDEQYF.

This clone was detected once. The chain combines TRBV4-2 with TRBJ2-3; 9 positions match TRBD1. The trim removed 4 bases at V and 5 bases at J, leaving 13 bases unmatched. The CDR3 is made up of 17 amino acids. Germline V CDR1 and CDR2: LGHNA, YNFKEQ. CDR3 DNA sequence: TGTGCCAGCAGCCCATCCTCCGGGACAGGGTCGATAGATACGCAGTATTTT. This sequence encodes CASSPSSGTGSIDTQYF.

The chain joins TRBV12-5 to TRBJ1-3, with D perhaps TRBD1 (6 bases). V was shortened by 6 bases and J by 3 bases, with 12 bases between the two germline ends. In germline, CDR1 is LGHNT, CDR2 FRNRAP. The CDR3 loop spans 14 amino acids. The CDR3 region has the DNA TGTGCTAGTGGGCCACAGGGAGTTGGAAACACCATATATTTT. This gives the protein CASGPQGVGNTIYF.

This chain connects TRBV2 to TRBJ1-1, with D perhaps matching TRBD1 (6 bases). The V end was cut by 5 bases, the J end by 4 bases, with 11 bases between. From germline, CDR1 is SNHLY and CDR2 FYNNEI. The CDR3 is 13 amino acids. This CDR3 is CASSSQGSTEAFF. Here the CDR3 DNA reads TGTGCCAGCAGTTCACAGGGATCCACTGAAGCTTTCTTT. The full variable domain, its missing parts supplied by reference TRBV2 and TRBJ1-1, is EPEVTQTPSHQVTQMGQEVILRCVPISNHLYFYWYRQILGQKVEFLVSFYNNEISEKSEIFDDQFSVERPDGSNFTLKIRSTKLEDSAMYFCASSSQGSTEAFFGQGTRLTVV.

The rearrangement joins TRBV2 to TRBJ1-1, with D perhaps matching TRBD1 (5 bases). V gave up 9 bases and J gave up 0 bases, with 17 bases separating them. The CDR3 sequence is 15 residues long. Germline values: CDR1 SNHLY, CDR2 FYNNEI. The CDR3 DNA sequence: TGTGCCAGTGGGTCGTCACAGGACATGAACACTGAAGCTTTCTTT. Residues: CASGSSQDMNTEAFF.

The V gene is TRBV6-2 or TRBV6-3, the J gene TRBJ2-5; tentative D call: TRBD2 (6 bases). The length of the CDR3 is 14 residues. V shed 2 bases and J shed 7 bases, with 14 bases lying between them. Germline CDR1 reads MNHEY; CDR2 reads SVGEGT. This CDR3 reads CASSYGGSQGTQYF. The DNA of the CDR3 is TGTGCCAGCAGTTACGGGGGGAGCCAGGGGACCCAGTACTTC.

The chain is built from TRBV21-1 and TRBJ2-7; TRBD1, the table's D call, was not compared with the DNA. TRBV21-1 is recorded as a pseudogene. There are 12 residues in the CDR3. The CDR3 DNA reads TGTGCCAGCAGCAATGACAGCTACGAGCAGTACTTC. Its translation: CASSNDSYEQYF.

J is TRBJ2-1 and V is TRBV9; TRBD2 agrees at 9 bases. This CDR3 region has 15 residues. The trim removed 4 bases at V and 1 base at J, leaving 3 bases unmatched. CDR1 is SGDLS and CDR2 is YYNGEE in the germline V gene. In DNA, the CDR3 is TGTGCCAGCAGCTCTAGCGGGGTTTCCTACAATGAGCAGTTCTTC. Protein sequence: CASSSSGVSYNEQFF.

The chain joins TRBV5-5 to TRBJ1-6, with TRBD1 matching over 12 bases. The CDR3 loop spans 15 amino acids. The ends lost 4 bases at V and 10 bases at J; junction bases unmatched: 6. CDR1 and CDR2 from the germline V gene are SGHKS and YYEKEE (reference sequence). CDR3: CASSPVGTGGSPLHF. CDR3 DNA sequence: TGTGCCAGCAGCCCCGTCGGGACAGGGGGCTCACCCCTCCACTTT.

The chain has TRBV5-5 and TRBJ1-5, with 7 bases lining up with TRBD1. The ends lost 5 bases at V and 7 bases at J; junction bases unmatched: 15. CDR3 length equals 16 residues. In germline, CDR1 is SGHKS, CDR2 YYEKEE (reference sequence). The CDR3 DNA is TGTGCCAGCAGTTTCGTCGAAGGGGGCTCTGGCCAGCCCCAGCATTTT. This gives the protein CASSFVEGGSGQPQHF.

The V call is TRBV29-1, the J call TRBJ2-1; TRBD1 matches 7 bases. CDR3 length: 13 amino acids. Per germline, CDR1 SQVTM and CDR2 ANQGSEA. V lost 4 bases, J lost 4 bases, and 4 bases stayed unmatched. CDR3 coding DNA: TGCAGCGTTGGAGGGACAGCGTACAATGAGCAGTTCTTC. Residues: CSVGGTAYNEQFF.